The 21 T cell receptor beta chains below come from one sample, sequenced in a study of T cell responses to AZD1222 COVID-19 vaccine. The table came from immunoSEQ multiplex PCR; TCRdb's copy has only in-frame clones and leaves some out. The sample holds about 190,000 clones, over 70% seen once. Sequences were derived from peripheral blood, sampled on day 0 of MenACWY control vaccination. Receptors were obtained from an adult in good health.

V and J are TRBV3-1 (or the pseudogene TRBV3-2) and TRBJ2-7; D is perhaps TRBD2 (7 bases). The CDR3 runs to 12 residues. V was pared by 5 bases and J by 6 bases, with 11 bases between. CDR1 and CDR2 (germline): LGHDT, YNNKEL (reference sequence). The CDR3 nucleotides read TGTGCCAGCAGCGAAGGGGGGGGCGAGCAGTACTTC. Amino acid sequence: CASSEGGGEQYF.

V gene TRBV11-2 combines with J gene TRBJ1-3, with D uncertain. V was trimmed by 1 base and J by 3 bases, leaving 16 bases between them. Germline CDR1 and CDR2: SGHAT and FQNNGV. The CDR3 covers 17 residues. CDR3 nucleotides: TGTGCCAGCAGCTTAGTGGAGTCCCCCTTAGTTGGAAACACCATATATTTT. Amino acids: CASSLVESPLVGNTIYF. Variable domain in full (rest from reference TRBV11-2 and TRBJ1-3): EAGVAQSPRYKIIEKRQSVAFWCNPISGHATLYWYQQILGQGPKLLIQFQNNGVVDDSQLPKDRFSAERLKGVDSTLKIQPAKLEDSAVYLCASSLVESPLVGNTIYFGEGSWLTVV.

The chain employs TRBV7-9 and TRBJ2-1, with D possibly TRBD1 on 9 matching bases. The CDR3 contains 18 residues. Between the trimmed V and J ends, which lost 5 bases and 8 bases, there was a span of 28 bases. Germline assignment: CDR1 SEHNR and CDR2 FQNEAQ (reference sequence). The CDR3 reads CASSKNLRGTGTRDEQFF. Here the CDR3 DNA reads TGTGCCAGCAGCAAGAATCTCCGGGGGACAGGGACTAGGGATGAGCAGTTCTTC.

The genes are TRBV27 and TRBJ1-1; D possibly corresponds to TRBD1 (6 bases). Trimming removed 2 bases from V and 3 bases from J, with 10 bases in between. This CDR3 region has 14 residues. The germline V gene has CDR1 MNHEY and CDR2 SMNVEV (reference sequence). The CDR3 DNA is TGTGCCAGCAGTTTAGGGACACCCCACACTGAAGCTTTCTTT. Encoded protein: CASSLGTPHTEAFF.

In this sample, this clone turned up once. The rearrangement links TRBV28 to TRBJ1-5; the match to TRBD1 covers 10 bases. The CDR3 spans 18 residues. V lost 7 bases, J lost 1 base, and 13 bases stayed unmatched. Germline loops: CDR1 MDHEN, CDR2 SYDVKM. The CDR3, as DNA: TGTGCCAGCACCGCAGGGACAGGGGTATGGGGGAGCAATCAGCCCCAGCATTTT. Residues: CASTAGTGVWGSNQPQHF.

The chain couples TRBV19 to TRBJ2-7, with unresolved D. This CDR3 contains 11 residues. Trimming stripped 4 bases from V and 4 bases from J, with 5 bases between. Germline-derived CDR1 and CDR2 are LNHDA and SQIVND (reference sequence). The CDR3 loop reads CASSTNYEQYF. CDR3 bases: TGTGCCAGTAGTACTAATTACGAGCAGTACTTC.

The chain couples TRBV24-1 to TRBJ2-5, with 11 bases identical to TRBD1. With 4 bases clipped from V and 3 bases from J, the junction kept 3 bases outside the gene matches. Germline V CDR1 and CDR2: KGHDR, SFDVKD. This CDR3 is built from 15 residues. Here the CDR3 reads CATSDPGQGEETQYF. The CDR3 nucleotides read TGTGCCACCAGTGACCCGGGACAGGGGGAAGAGACCCAGTACTTC.

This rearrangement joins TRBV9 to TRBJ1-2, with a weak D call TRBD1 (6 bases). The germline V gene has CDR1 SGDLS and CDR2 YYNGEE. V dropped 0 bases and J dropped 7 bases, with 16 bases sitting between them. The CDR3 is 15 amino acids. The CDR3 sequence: CASSVASGGGGGYTF. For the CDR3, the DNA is TGTGCCAGCAGCGTAGCTTCGGGCGGAGGGGGTGGCTACACCTTC.

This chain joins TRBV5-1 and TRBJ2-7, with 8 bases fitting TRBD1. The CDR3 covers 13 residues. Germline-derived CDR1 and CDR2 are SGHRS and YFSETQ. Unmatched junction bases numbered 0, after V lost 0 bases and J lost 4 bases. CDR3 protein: CASSLGTGYEQYF. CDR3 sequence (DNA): TGCGCCAGCAGCTTGGGGACAGGGTACGAGCAGTACTTC.

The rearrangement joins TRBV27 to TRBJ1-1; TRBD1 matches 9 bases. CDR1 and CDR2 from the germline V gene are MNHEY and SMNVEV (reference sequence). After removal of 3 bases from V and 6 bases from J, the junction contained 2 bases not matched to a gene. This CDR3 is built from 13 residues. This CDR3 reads CASSLYRGPEAFF. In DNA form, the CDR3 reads TGTGCCAGCAGTTTGTACAGGGGGCCTGAAGCTTTCTTT.

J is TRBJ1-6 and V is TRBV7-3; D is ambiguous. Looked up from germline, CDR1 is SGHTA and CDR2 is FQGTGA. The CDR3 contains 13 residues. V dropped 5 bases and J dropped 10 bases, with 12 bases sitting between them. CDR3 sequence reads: CASSLQSGSPLHF. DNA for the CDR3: TGTGCCAGCAGCCTCCAATCGGGGTCACCCCTCCACTTT.

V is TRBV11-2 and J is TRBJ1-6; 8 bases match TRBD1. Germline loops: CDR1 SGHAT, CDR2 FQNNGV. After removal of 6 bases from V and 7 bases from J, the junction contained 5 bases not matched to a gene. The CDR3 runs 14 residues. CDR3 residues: CASRKQGGNSPLHF. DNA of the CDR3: TGTGCCAGCAGGAAACAGGGGGGGAATTCACCCCTCCACTTT.

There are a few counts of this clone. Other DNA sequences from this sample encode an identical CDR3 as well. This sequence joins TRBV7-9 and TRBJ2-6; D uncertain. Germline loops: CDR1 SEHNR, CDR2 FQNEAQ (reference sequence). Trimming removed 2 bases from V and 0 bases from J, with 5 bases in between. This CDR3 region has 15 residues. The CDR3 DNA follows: TGTGCCAGCAGCTTAAGCGTCTCTGGGGCCAACGTCCTGACTTTC. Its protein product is CASSLSVSGANVLTF.

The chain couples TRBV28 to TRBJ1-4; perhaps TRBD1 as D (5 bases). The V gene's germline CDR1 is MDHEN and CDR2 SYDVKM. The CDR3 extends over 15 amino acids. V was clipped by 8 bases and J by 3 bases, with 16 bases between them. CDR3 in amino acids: CASANTGTANEKLFF. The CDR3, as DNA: TGTGCCAGCGCTAATACCGGGACGGCTAATGAAAAACTGTTTTTT.

Here the CDR3 reads CASSSQGTDTQYF. The CDR3 DNA is TGTGCCAGCAGCAGCCAGGGCACAGATACGCAGTATTTT. V is TRBV5-4 and J is TRBJ2-3; D ambiguous. From germline, CDR1 is SGHNT and CDR2 YYREEE (reference sequence). Trimming shortened V by 4 bases and J by 1 base, and 7 bases separated the two germline ends. The length of the CDR3 is 13 residues.

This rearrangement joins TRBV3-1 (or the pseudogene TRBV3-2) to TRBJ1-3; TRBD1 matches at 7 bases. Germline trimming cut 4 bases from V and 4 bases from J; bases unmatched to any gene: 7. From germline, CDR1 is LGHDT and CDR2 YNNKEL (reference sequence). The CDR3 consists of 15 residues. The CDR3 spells CASSPRYRGGNTIYF. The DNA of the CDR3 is TGTGCCAGCAGCCCTAGATACAGGGGAGGAAACACCATATATTTT.

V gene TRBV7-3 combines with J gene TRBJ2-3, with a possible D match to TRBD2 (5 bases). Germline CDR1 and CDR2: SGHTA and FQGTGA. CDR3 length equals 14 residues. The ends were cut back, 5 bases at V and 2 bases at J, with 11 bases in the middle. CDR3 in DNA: TGTGCCAGCAGCCAAACTAGGGTCACAGATACGCAGTATTTT. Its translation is CASSQTRVTDTQYF.

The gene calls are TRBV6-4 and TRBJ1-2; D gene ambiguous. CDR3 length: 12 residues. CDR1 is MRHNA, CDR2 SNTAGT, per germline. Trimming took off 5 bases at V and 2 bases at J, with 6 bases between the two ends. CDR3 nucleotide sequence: TGTGCCAGCAGTCAGGACAACTATGGCTACACCTTC. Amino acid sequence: CASSQDNYGYTF.

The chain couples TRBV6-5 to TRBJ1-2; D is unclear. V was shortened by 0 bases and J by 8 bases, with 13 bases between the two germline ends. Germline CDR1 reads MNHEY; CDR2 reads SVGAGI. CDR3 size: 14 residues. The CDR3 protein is CASSYSVPSSGYTF. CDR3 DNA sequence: TGTGCCAGCAGTTACTCGGTACCTTCTTCGGGCTACACCTTC.

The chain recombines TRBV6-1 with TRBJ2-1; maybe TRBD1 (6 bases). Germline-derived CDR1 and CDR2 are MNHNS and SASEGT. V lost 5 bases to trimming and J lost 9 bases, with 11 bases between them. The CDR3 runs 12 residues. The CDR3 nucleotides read TGTGCCAGCAGTAAAACAGGGAGTGAGCAGTTCTTC. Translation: CASSKTGSEQFF.

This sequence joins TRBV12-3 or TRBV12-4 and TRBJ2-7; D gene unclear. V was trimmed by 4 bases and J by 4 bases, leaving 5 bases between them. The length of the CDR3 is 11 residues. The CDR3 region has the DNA TGTGCCAGCAGTTCCCAATACGAGCAGTACTTC. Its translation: CASSSQYEQYF.